This T cell receptor beta chain was identified during a study of blood T cell repertoires in COVID-19. Across the study: From T cells, B-cell-depleted T cells, or PBMCs came the material, which was cDNA or gDNA.

V lost 5 bases to trimming and J lost 6 bases; unmatched junction nucleotides: 6. The CDR3 has 13 amino acids. The assay was immunoSEQ multiplex PCR, and TCRdb's table has in-frame clones only and misses some. The data contain about 300,000 clones, about 88% of them singletons. The specimen was peripheral blood. The V call is TRBV12-3 or TRBV12-4, the J call TRBJ1-2; 7 bases are a match to TRBD1. The sequence came from a man in his 70s with acute or convalescent COVID-19. The CDR3 coding sequence is TGTGCCAGCAGTCCGACAGGGACGAATGGCTACACCTTC. Translation gives CASSPTGTNGYTF.